This TCR beta chain was observed in a study of PD-1 blockade in classical Hodgkin lymphoma. Study summary: A 3 mg/kg intravenous dose of nivolumab was received by patients every 2 weeks.

Points from the study as a whole: What caused the repertoire differences, perhaps disease activity or prior therapy, remains undefined. Newly diagnosed patients had diversity similar to the baseline diversity of complete responders. Compared with healthy donors, newly diagnosed patients reportedly showed lower baseline TCR diversity.

On this clone itself: Its antigen is not known.

TCRdb's table, derived via immunoSEQ multiplex PCR, lists solely in-frame clones and lacks some. The sample consists of about 90,000 clones, 83% of them appearing once. The time point denotes: cycle 4 day 1 (C4D1), after six to seven weeks of nivolumab. After autologous stem cell transplantation all patients relapsed, and prior brentuximab vedotin exposure differed between cohorts. The length of the CDR3 is 13 residues. CDR1 and CDR2 (germline): SGDLS, YYNGEE. V shed 7 bases and J shed 7 bases, with 16 bases lying between them. Specimen: peripheral blood mononuclear cells (PBMCs), collected before the fourth cycle of nivolumab. This receptor was taken from a human donor with classical Hodgkin lymphoma. The chain couples TRBV9 to TRBJ2-3; maybe TRBD2 (5 bases). The CDR3 is CASAVGSGNTQYF. CDR3 in DNA: TGTGCCAGCGCGGTTGGGAGTGGAAATACGCAGTATTTT.